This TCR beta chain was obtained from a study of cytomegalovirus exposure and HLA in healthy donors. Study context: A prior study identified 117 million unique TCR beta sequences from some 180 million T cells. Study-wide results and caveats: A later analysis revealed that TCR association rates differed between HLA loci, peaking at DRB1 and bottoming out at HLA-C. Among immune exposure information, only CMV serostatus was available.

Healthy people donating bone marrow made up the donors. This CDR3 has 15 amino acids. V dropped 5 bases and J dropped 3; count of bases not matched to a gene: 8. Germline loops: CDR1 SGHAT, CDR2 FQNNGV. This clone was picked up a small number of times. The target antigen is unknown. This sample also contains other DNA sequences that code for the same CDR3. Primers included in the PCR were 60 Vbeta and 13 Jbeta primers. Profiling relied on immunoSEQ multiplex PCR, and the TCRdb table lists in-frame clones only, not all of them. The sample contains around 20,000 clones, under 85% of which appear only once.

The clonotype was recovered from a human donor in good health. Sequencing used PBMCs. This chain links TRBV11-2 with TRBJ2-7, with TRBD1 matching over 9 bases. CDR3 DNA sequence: TGTGCCAGCAGCCCCTCCGGGACAGGGAGCTACGAGCAGTACTTC. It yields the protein CASSPSGTGSYEQYF. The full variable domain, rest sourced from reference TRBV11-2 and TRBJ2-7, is EAGVAQSPRYKIIEKRQSVAFWCNPISGHATLYWYQQILGQGPKLLIQFQNNGVVDDSQLPKDRFSAERLKGVDSTLKIQPAKLEDSAVYLCASSPSGTGSYEQYFGPGTRLTVT.